These T cell receptor beta chains were read from a single sample in a study of tumor-infiltrating lymphocytes in primary liver carcinoma. TCRdb ran MiXCR on the multiplex PCR reads and lists one entry per CDR3 protein. The sample lists about 330,000 distinct CDR3 sequences, less than 70% occurring once. The sample consisted of peripheral blood. These receptors were obtained from a man in his forties with primary liver carcinoma and hepatitis B virus infection. Both conserved end residues are part of each CDR3. Fields, in order: clone size, J gene, V gene, D gene, CDR3 protein, CDR3 DNA. The D gene is left open where the match is weak. The listing skips clone size in some rows; elsewhere it reads once, few, many or a size class.

size: many
J: TRBJ2-1
V: TRBV11-2
D: TRBD2
CDR3: CASSPRGGRGNEQFF
DNA: TGTGCCAGCAGCCCCCGCGGGGGTCGGGGAAATGAGCAGTTCTTC

size: many
J: TRBJ2-3
V: TRBV5-4
D: -
CDR3: CASSSGRSTDTQYF
DNA: TGTGCCAGCAGCTCGGGACGGAGCACAGATACGCAGTATTTT

size: -
J: TRBJ2-7
V: TRBV11-2
D: TRBD1
CDR3: CASCRQGYEQYF
DNA: TGTGCCAGCTGCAGACAGGGTTACGAGCAGTACTTC

size: -
J: TRBJ2-2
V: TRBV12-3/TRBV12-4
D: -
CDR3: CASGFSRPVNTGELFF
DNA: TGTGCCAGCGGTTTTAGCCGCCCTGTGAACACCGGGGAGCTGTTTTTT

size: -
J: TRBJ2-1
V: TRBV7-9
D: -
CDR3: CASRRTGGILVDEQFF
DNA: TGTGCCAGCAGGCGGACTGGCGGGATTTTAGTAGATGAGCAGTTCTTC

size: -
J: TRBJ2-7
V: TRBV11-2
D: -
CDR3: CVSSLDNAALSSYEQYF
DNA: TGTGTCAGCAGCTTAGACAATGCAGCGTTGAGCTCCTATGAGCAGTACTTC

size: -
J: TRBJ2-5
V: TRBV7-9
D: TRBD2
CDR3: CASSRGTSGRDGQKETQYF
DNA: TGTGCCAGCAGCCGGGGGACTAGCGGGAGAGACGGGCAAAAAGAGACCCAGTACTTC

size: many
J: TRBJ2-1
V: TRBV10-3
D: -
CDR3: CAISEGLAEQFF
DNA: TGTGCCATCAGTGAGGGGCTAGCGGAGCAGTTCTTC

size: few
J: TRBJ2-7
V: TRBV30
D: -
CDR3: CAWSVNIGYEQYF
DNA: TGTGCCTGGAGTGTAAACATCGGGTACGAGCAGTACTTC

size: -
J: TRBJ2-7
V: TRBV29-1
D: -
CDR3: CSVASKLSAEQYF
DNA: TGCAGCGTTGCAAGCAAGTTGTCGGCGGAGCAGTACTTC

size: -
J: TRBJ2-3
V: TRBV29-1
D: TRBD2
CDR3: CSVEGLAGGSRDMQYF
DNA: TGCAGCGTTGAGGGACTAGCGGGAGGAAGCAGAGATATGCAGTATTTT

size: many
J: TRBJ1-1
V: TRBV11-2
D: -
CDR3: CASSNHLVTEAFF
DNA: TGTGCCAGCAGTAACCATCTCGTCACTGAAGCTTTCTTT

size: -
J: TRBJ1-1
V: TRBV30
D: TRBD1
CDR3: CAWDTQGARTEAFF
DNA: TGTGCCTGGGACACGCAGGGGGCTCGGACTGAAGCTTTCTTT

size: many
J: TRBJ2-7
V: TRBV14
D: TRBD1
CDR3: CASSRWDRAAYEQYF
DNA: TGTGCCAGCAGCCGCTGGGACAGGGCCGCCTACGAGCAGTACTTC

size: many
J: TRBJ2-1
V: TRBV6-5
D: -
CDR3: CATRVERIYNEQFF
DNA: TGTGCCACCCGTGTGGAGCGGATATACAATGAGCAGTTCTTC

size: -
J: TRBJ2-1
V: TRBV6-7
D: TRBD2
CDR3: CASSHSRTSGSRNEQFF
DNA: TGTGCCAGCAGTCACTCACGGACTAGCGGGAGCAGGAATGAGCAGTTCTTC

size: -
J: TRBJ1-1
V: TRBV4-1
D: TRBD1
CDR3: CASSEVTGREAFF
DNA: TGCGCCAGCAGCGAGGTGACAGGGCGTGAAGCTTTCTTT

size: few
J: TRBJ2-7
V: TRBV28
D: TRBD2
CDR3: CASSFRASGVDEQYF
DNA: TGTGCCAGCAGTTTTCGGGCTAGCGGGGTCGACGAGCAGTACTTC